These 10 T cell receptor beta chains were all obtained from the same sample, sequenced in a study of long-term antiretroviral therapy in people with HIV. With survey level as its setting, the immunoSEQ assay was v3.0. TCRdb's copy holds only in-frame clones and misses some; the assay was immunoSEQ multiplex PCR. Counted here are 20,000 to 30,000 clones, around 90% occurring once; the ten biggest clones make up around 5.6%. The material sequenced was unsorted PBMCs, taken about 4.3 years after starting antiretroviral therapy. These receptors originate from a man aged 25 to 45 with HIV.

The V gene is TRBV5-1, the J gene TRBJ2-1, with D possibly called TRBD1 or TRBD2 (6 bases each). The V gene lost 2 bases and the J gene lost 7 bases, with 19 bases spanning the gap. Germline CDR1 reads SGHRS; CDR2 reads YFSETQ. The CDR3 sequence is 16 residues long. CDR3 sequence reads: CASSFTSQKGGNEQFF. DNA of the CDR3: TGCGCCAGCAGCTTTACTAGCCAGAAAGGGGGGAATGAGCAGTTCTTC. Using reference TRBV5-1 and TRBJ2-1 for the parts outside the CDR3, the full variable domain is KAGVTQTPRYLIKTRGQQVTLSCSPISGHRSVSWYQQTPGQGLQFLFEYFSETQRNKGNFPGRFSGRQFSNSRSEMNVSTLELGDSALYLCASSFTSQKGGNEQFFGPGTRLTVL.

CDR3 sequence reads: CASSLATGTYVRTF. The CDR3 DNA is TGTGCCAGCAGCTTAGCTACAGGGACCTATGTTCGGACCTTC. V gene TRBV5-4 combines with J gene TRBJ1-2; D might be TRBD1 (6 bases). V lost 2 bases and J lost 14, with 22 bases in between. The CDR3 is 14 residues long. Germline CDR1 SGHNT, CDR2 YYREEE (reference sequence).

This chain connects TRBV19 to TRBJ1-4; possible D gene TRBD1, 5 bases. Per the germline V gene, CDR1 is LNHDA and CDR2 is SQIVND (reference sequence). CDR3 length: 13 residues. The germline V and J ends were trimmed by 4 bases and 8 bases, with 11 bases remaining between them. CDR3 sequence (DNA): TGTGCCAGTAGTAGCCGGGGACGGGAAAAACTGTTTTTT. This codes for CASSSRGREKLFF.

The V gene is TRBV9, the J gene TRBJ2-7, with D perhaps being TRBD1 or TRBD2 (5 bases each). CDR3 length: 17 residues. Germline lookup yields CDR1 SGDLS and CDR2 YYNGEE. V was clipped by 0 bases and J by 3 bases, with 19 bases between them. The CDR3 bases are TGTGCCAGCAGCGTAGAGGACGGGGTAAGAGGGGACTACGAGCAGTACTTC. Translating it yields CASSVEDGVRGDYEQYF.

This chain connects TRBV5-6 to TRBJ1-2; TRBD1 might be the D (6 bases). Germline values: CDR1 SGHDT, CDR2 YYEEEE. The CDR3 runs 16 residues. V was pared by 0 bases and J by 2 bases, with 14 bases between. CDR3 in amino acids: CASSLEWQGQNYGYTF. CDR3 bases: TGTGCCAGCAGCTTGGAATGGCAGGGGCAGAACTATGGCTACACCTTC.

The chain couples TRBV6-5 to TRBJ1-2, with 7 bases aligning to TRBD1. Germline values: CDR1 MNHEY, CDR2 SVGAGI. The CDR3 covers 14 residues. Germline trimming cut 2 bases from V and 4 bases from J; bases unmatched to any gene: 4. The CDR3 loop reads CASSYGDSIYGYTF. The CDR3 DNA reads as TGTGCCAGCAGTTACGGGGACAGCATCTATGGCTACACCTTC.

The V call is TRBV13, the J call TRBJ2-2; tentatively, D is TRBD2 (5 bases). Germline-derived CDR1 and CDR2 are PRHDT and FYEKMQ (reference sequence). This CDR3 spans 16 amino acids. The V and J ends lost 3 bases and 4 bases respectively, with 15 bases between them. CDR3 sequence (DNA): TGTGCCAGCAGCTTGTCCCCGGGGTTGGGCACCGGGGAGCTGTTTTTT. Amino acid sequence: CASSLSPGLGTGELFF. Together with reference TRBV13 and TRBJ2-2, the CDR3 gives the full variable domain: AAGVIQSPRHLIKEKRETATLKCYPIPRHDTVYWYQQGPGQDPQFLISFYEKMQSDKGSIPDRFSAQQFSDYHSELNMSSLELGDSALYFCASSLSPGLGTGELFFGEGSRLTVL.

The chain combines TRBV6-1 with TRBJ1-1, with unresolved D. Germline lookup yields CDR1 MNHNS and CDR2 SASEGT. Trimming shortened V by 6 bases and J by 2 bases, and 10 bases separated the two germline ends. CDR3 length equals 13 residues. The CDR3 sequence is CASRLRANTEAFF. CDR3 sequence (DNA): TGTGCCAGCAGATTGAGAGCCAACACTGAAGCTTTCTTT.

The chain links TRBV6-1 to TRBJ1-3; the D is unclear. The CDR3 runs 15 residues. Trimming removed 2 bases at V and 2 bases at J, with 10 bases between. The germline V gene has CDR1 MNHNS and CDR2 SASEGT. CDR3 nucleotide sequence: TGTGCCAGCAGTGAATTCCTCCAGACTGGAAACACCATATATTTT. Its translation: CASSEFLQTGNTIYF.

The V and J genes are TRBV5-6 and TRBJ2-7; 10 bases are a match to TRBD2. With V trimmed by 2 bases and J by 3 bases, 2 bases remained unmatched. This CDR3 comprises 14 residues. CDR1 and CDR2 from the germline V gene are SGHDT and YYEEEE. In DNA form, the CDR3 reads TGTGCCAGCAGCTTACCTAGCGGGGGCTACGAGCAGTACTTC. Amino acids: CASSLPSGGYEQYF.